This TCR beta chain appears in the sequencing data of a study of response to subunit inactivated influenza vaccine. Study conclusions and caveats: Every seasonal influenza vaccination brings in few new T cells, the authors suggested.

The CDR3 is 15 amino acids. Trimming took 6 bases from V and 2 from J, leaving 13 bases between them. Worth noting for this clonotype: The antigen remains unidentified.

Via MiXCR, TCRdb re-called the RT-PCR reads, giving one row per CDR3 protein. The profile shows under 800,000 distinct CDR3 sequences, more than 11% of them singletons. The chain recombines TRBV12-3 or TRBV12-4 with TRBJ1-4, with D possibly being TRBD1 (5 bases). This material consisted of PBMCs from blood, taken 14 days before vaccination. This TCR was sampled from a man aged 50 to 59 who received an inactivated influenza vaccine. The CDR3 DNA follows: TGTGCCAGCAGACCCGACAGCACGACTAATGAAAAACTGTTTTTT. This gives the protein CASRPDSTTNEKLFF.